These T cell receptor beta chains were read from a single sample in a study of blood T cell repertoires in COVID-19. Clones were read by immunoSEQ multiplex PCR, and TCRdb kept only the in-frame ones, dropping some. The repertoire holds 150,000 to 200,000 clones, with 87% as singletons. Specimen: peripheral blood. The origin of the receptors is a human donor in a cohort sampled during active COVID-19. The CDR3 runs from the conserved cysteine through the conserved F or W. The D gene is left open where the match is weak. Expanded clones are given a class, and other clones once, few, many or no size at all.

TGCGCCAGCAGTGAGTCCGGGTACCCCGCGGCCGAGCAGTACTTC,CASSESGYPAAEQYF,TRBJ2-7,-,-,TRBV10-2
TGTGCCAGCAGTTCCGACAGGGGGCTTCAGCCCCAGCATTTT,CASSSDRGLQPQHF,TRBJ1-5,few,TRBD1,TRBV28
TGTGCCAGCAGCGGTACAGGGTCTAAGGGAGAAAAACTGTTTTTT,CASSGTGSKGEKLFF,TRBJ1-4,-,-,TRBV2
TGTGCCAGCAGCCCCCCGGGACAGTACGAGCAGTTCTTC,CASSPPGQYEQFF,TRBJ2-1,-,TRBD1,TRBV9
TGCGCCAGCACCCGACAGGACATCGGAAGGGACACTGAAGCTTTCTTT,CASTRQDIGRDTEAFF,TRBJ1-1,once,-,TRBV5-1
TGCGCCAGCAGCCACGTAACAGGGGGCGAAGAGACCCAGTACTTC,CASSHVTGGEETQYF,TRBJ2-5,once,TRBD1,TRBV4-3
TGTGCCAGCAGCTTAGGCCTAGCGGGGGGCCAAGAGACCCAGTACTTC,CASSLGLAGGQETQYF,TRBJ2-5,-,TRBD2,TRBV11-3
TGTGCCATCAGTGATCCGGGACAGGGAACCGAGCAGTACTTC,CAISDPGQGTEQYF,TRBJ2-7,-,TRBD1,TRBV10-3
TGTGCCAGCAGGGGGCTGAGTTCACCCCTCCACTTT,CASRGLSSPLHF,TRBJ1-6,few,-,TRBV2
TGTGCCATCAGTGAACCAGGGACAGCTAACGAGCAGTACTTC,CAISEPGTANEQYF,TRBJ2-7,-,TRBD1,TRBV10-3
TGTGCCAGTCGGACAGGGGGCAATGAGCAGTTCTTC,CASRTGGNEQFF,TRBJ2-1,-,TRBD1,TRBV19
TGTGCCTGGAGACCCGCGGGGGGGTGGTATTTT,CAWRPAGGWYF,TRBJ2-3,-,TRBD2,TRBV30
TGTGCCAGCAGCTTCACAAGTCACGAGCAGTACTTC,CASSFTSHEQYF,TRBJ2-7,-,-,TRBV5-5
TGTGCCAGCAGGGGACAGGGGGAGGATGGCTACACCTTC,CASRGQGEDGYTF,TRBJ1-2,-,TRBD1,TRBV7-9
TGTGCCAGCAGGTCTAGCGGAGCAGACTCCTACAATGAGCAGTTCTTC,CASRSSGADSYNEQFF,TRBJ2-1,-,TRBD2,TRBV28
TGTGCCAGCAGCCCCCCGGGACAAGTTTACGAGCAGTACTTC,CASSPPGQVYEQYF,TRBJ2-7,few,-,TRBV5-4
TGTGCCAGCAGCTTAGGCCGCGGGACTAGCGGGGGGGCCGAAGAGCAGTACTTC,CASSLGRGTSGGAEEQYF,TRBJ2-7,-,TRBD2,TRBV7-2
TGTGCCAGCAGTTACAAACACAGGTCCTACGAGCAGTACTTC,CASSYKHRSYEQYF,TRBJ2-7,few,-,TRBV6-5
TGCGCCAGCAGCCATACAGGGGATAGCAATCAGCCCCAGCATTTT,CASSHTGDSNQPQHF,TRBJ1-5,-,TRBD1,TRBV5-1
TGCGCCAGCAGTGAAAGGGGAAAGGGGGAGCTGTTTTTT,CASSERGKGELFF,TRBJ2-2,-,-,TRBV10-1
TGTGCCAGCAGCGTATCTCTGGGGGCCAACGTCCTGACTTTC,CASSVSLGANVLTF,TRBJ2-6,once,-,TRBV5-6
TGTGCCAGCAGTTACTCTCCGGGAGGGCCGGAGAATGAGCAGTTCTTC,CASSYSPGGPENEQFF,TRBJ2-1,-,TRBD2,TRBV6-2/TRBV6-3
TGTGCCACCAGTGATTTTGGGGGCCCTTTGGAGCTGTTTTTT,CATSDFGGPLELFF,TRBJ2-2,-,-,TRBV24-1
TGTGCCACCAGTGATTCGGGACTCAATCAGCCCCAGCATTTT,CATSDSGLNQPQHF,TRBJ1-5,-,-,TRBV24-1
TGTGCCAGCAGCCACCTAGGCCAGCCCCAGCATTTT,CASSHLGQPQHF,TRBJ1-5,-,-,TRBV28
TGTGCCAGCAGCCTATCCAGGGGTGTCTATGGCTACACCTTC,CASSLSRGVYGYTF,TRBJ1-2,once,-,TRBV13
TGTGCCAGCAGTTTAGGCCGGAGGGATCAGCCCCAGCATTTT,CASSLGRRDQPQHF,TRBJ1-5,-,-,TRBV28
TGTGCCAGCACCAATCAGGGGACAGGCTCTGGAAACACCATATATTTT,CASTNQGTGSGNTIYF,TRBJ1-3,-,TRBD1,TRBV11-3
TGTGCCAGCAGCCGACTAGCGGGGGGCTACGAGCAGTACTTC,CASSRLAGGYEQYF,TRBJ2-7,-,TRBD2,TRBV5-5
TGTGCCAGTAGTATGGGGGGACAGGGCTACGAGCAGTACTTC,CASSMGGQGYEQYF,TRBJ2-7,once,TRBD1,TRBV19
TGTGCCAGTAGTGTTCCGGGGCGGGGCACCGGGGAGCTGTTTTTT,CASSVPGRGTGELFF,TRBJ2-2,-,-,TRBV19
TGTGCCAGCAGCAGGGACACCCTGAATTCACCCCTCCACTTT,CASSRDTLNSPLHF,TRBJ1-6,-,-,TRBV7-9
TGTGCCACCAGCAGAGATCAGAGGGAAAAACTGTTTTTT,CATSRDQREKLFF,TRBJ1-4,-,-,TRBV15
TGTGCCAGCAGCGTAGGGCTGGGACAGGGTGTAAATGAGCAGTTCTTC,CASSVGLGQGVNEQFF,TRBJ2-1,-,TRBD1,TRBV9
TGTGCCAGCAGAGACAGGGGGCAGCAGCCCCAGCATTTT,CASRDRGQQPQHF,TRBJ1-5,-,TRBD1,TRBV6-5
TGCAGCGTTGATCCAGGACAGGGGGCGAGGGAGCAGTACTTC,CSVDPGQGAREQYF,TRBJ2-7,-,TRBD1,TRBV29-1
TGTGCCAGCAGTCCGCCCGGGACAACGCGTTTATGGTTCTTC,CASSPPGTTRLWFF,TRBJ2-1,-,-,TRBV6-5